What follows are 30 T cell receptor beta chains derived from one specimen sequenced in a study of blood T cell repertoires in COVID-19. Generated by immunoSEQ multiplex PCR, the TCRdb table keeps only in-frame clones and is missing some. The data contain around 250,000 clones, 84% of them singletons. Source material: PBMCs or T cells enriched from blood (not recorded which). The receptors were gathered from a man aged 30 to 45 with acute COVID-19.

The J gene is TRBJ2-7, the V gene TRBV12-3 or TRBV12-4; TRBD1 might be the D (5 bases). V lost 1 base to trimming and J lost 6 bases, with 10 bases between them. The CDR3 length is 13 residues. In nucleotides, the CDR3 is TGTGCCAGCAGTTTAGGGGGCCCCGCCGAGCAGTACGTC. It is translated as CASSLGGPAEQYV.

This sequence joins TRBV7-9 and TRBJ2-1, with TRBD2 as a possible D gene (6 bases). CDR1 is SEHNR, CDR2 FQNEAQ, per germline (reference sequence). The CDR3 consists of 13 residues. Trimming shortened V by 0 bases and J by 11 bases, and 11 bases separated the two germline ends. For the CDR3, the DNA is TGTGCCAGCAGCTTAGCCGGTAGCGGTAAGCAGTTCTTC. Amino acids: CASSLAGSGKQFF.

The chain is built from TRBV27 and TRBJ2-3, with TRBD2 matching over 13 bases. Germline trimming cut 2 bases from V and 5 bases from J; bases unmatched to any gene: 10. The germline gives CDR1 MNHEY, CDR2 SMNVEV (reference sequence). This CDR3 has 18 amino acids. CDR3 coding DNA: TGTGCCAGCAGTTTAATAACGACTAGCGGGGGGATTTTAGATACGCAGTATTTT. Protein: CASSLITTSGGILDTQYF.

The V gene is TRBV7-8, the J gene TRBJ2-5; TRBD2 agrees at 7 bases. The trim removed 9 bases at V and 3 bases at J, leaving 13 bases unmatched. The CDR3 is 15 amino acids. In germline, CDR1 is SGHVS, CDR2 FQNEAQ. CDR3 loop: CASYGGVQGEETQYF. The CDR3 bases are TGTGCCAGTTATGGGGGGGTCCAAGGCGAAGAGACCCAGTACTTC.

This sequence joins TRBV7-9 and TRBJ2-7; 7 nucleotides agree with TRBD2. J gave up 2 bases and V 5 bases, and 9 bases lay outside the gene matches. CDR3 length equals 15 residues. Germline V gene lookup returns CDR1 SEHNR and CDR2 FQNEAQ (reference sequence). DNA of the CDR3: TGTGCCAGCAGCGCGTCTCTAGCGGCGCCCTACGAGCAGTACGTC. Translating it yields CASSASLAAPYEQYV.

The rearrangement uses TRBV19 and TRBJ2-1; weak D call: TRBD2 (6 bases). Germline V gene sequence: CDR1 LNHDA, CDR2 SQIVND (reference sequence). The V and J ends lost 9 bases and 6 bases respectively, with 12 bases between them. This CDR3 spans 12 amino acids. CDR3 sequence (DNA): TGTGCCAGCCGGGACTGGTCCAATGAGCAGTTCTTC. It yields the protein CASRDWSNEQFF.

This clone came up once. This chain connects TRBV25-1 to TRBJ1-1, with D unclear. V was clipped by 6 bases and J by 4 bases, with 9 bases between them. In germline, CDR1 is MGHDK, CDR2 SYGVNS. The CDR3 extends over 12 amino acids. The CDR3 is CASSEIITEAFF. The CDR3 DNA follows: TGTGCCAGCAGCGAAATCATCACTGAAGCTTTCTTT.

The chain combines TRBV18 with TRBJ2-6; 8 bases fit TRBD1. The CDR3 sequence is 17 residues long. The germline gives CDR1 KGHSH, CDR2 LQKENI. After removal of 3 bases from V and 0 bases from J, the junction contained 4 bases not matched to a gene. Here the CDR3 DNA reads TGTGCCAGCTCACCCGGGACAGGAGTCTCTGGGGCCAACGTCCTGACTTTC. Translating it yields CASSPGTGVSGANVLTF.

The rearrangement joins TRBV3-1 (or the pseudogene TRBV3-2) to TRBJ2-2; D call uncertain. Deletions cut 7 bases from V and 1 base from J, with 7 bases between. The CDR3 loop spans 13 amino acids. Germline values: CDR1 LGHDT, CDR2 YNNKEL (reference sequence). CDR3 sequence: CASTNGNTGELFF. The DNA of the CDR3 is TGTGCCAGCACCAACGGGAACACCGGGGAGCTGTTTTTT.

The chain combines TRBV28 with TRBJ2-5; 7 positions agree with TRBD2. CDR3 length: 12 amino acids. Germline lookup yields CDR1 MDHEN and CDR2 SYDVKM. V was pared by 6 bases and J by 5 bases, with 3 bases of the junction left unmatched. The CDR3 coding sequence is TGTGCCAGCAGGGCCGGGGGGGAGACCCAGTACTTC. This gives the protein CASRAGGETQYF.

V and J are TRBV5-4 and TRBJ1-1; 9 nucleotides match TRBD1. CDR1 is SGHNT and CDR2 is YYREEE in the germline V gene (reference sequence). V lost 5 bases and J lost 6; bases outside the gene matches: 11. The CDR3 is 15 residues long. Here the CDR3 DNA reads TGTGCCAGCAGGCAATCCGGGACAGGGATCGCTGAAGCTTTCTTT. It yields the protein CASRQSGTGIAEAFF.

V is TRBV5-5 and J is TRBJ2-6; D possibly corresponds to TRBD2 (6 bases). Trimming took 4 bases from V and 3 from J, leaving 20 bases between them. Germline loops: CDR1 SGHKS, CDR2 YYEKEE (reference sequence). The CDR3 spans 18 residues. DNA for the CDR3: TGTGCCAGCAGCGTAACCGGGACGGGAGAAGGTGGGGCCAACGTCCTGACTTTC. This encodes CASSVTGTGEGGANVLTF.

This rearrangement joins TRBV6-5 to TRBJ2-1, with D perhaps matching TRBD2 (5 bases). V gave up 6 bases and J gave up 12 bases, with 18 bases separating them. This CDR3 has 13 residues. The germline V gene encodes CDR1 MNHEY and CDR2 SVGAGI. Here the CDR3 DNA reads TGTGCCAGCAGAACGACTACCACAATGACGCAGTTCTTC. This gives the protein CASRTTTTMTQFF.

The chain is built from TRBV3-1 (or the pseudogene TRBV3-2) and TRBJ1-6; 7 positions agree with TRBD1. Looked up from germline, CDR1 is LGHDT and CDR2 is YNNKEL (reference sequence). CDR3 size: 15 residues. V lost 1 base and J lost 7; bases outside the gene matches: 4. The CDR3, as DNA: TGTGCCAGCAGCCAAGGACAGGGATTAAATTCACCCCTCCACTTT. Its translation: CASSQGQGLNSPLHF.

J is TRBJ2-1 and V is TRBV6-4, with 11 bases aligning to TRBD2. V trimming: 3 bases; J trimming: 7 bases; junction bases outside the gene matches: 8. CDR1 MRHNA and CDR2 SNTAGT come from the germline V gene. This CDR3 spans 16 amino acids. CDR3 region: CASSEKGLAEGNEQFF. The DNA of the CDR3 is TGTGCCAGCAGTGAGAAGGGACTAGCGGAGGGGAATGAGCAGTTCTTC.

The CDR3 here is CASSEAAGAANYGYTF. CDR3 DNA sequence: TGTGCCAGCAGTGAAGCGGCAGGGGCAGCTAACTATGGCTACACCTTC. The chain uses TRBV6-1 and TRBJ1-2; D might be TRBD1 (6 bases). In germline, CDR1 is MNHNS, CDR2 SASEGT. Deletions cut 0 bases from V and 0 bases from J, with 11 bases between. CDR3 length: 16 amino acids.

The rearrangement links TRBV4-1 to TRBJ2-3, with TRBD1 matching 11 bases. The germline V gene has CDR1 MGHRA and CDR2 YSYEKL. The CDR3 has 16 amino acids. After removal of 4 bases from V and 4 bases from J, the junction contained 7 bases not matched to a gene. The CDR3 loop reads CASSRAPGQGADTQYF. The CDR3 DNA is TGCGCCAGCAGCCGAGCCCCGGGACAGGGGGCAGATACGCAGTATTTT.

V is TRBV5-6 and J is TRBJ1-1; D not resolved. This CDR3 spans 13 amino acids. Germline V CDR1 and CDR2: SGHDT, YYEEEE. V was shortened by 7 bases and J by 0 bases, with 10 bases between the two germline ends. The DNA of the CDR3 is TGTGCCAGCCGTCGGGGAATGAACACTGAAGCTTTCTTT. It translates to CASRRGMNTEAFF.

With respect to this clone: Sequence at one end of the junction differs from germline and may be a read error. The chain carries TRBV30 and TRBJ1-1; TRBD1 aligns across 9 bases. Germline V lookup: CDR1 GTSNPN, CDR2 SVGIG (reference sequence). This CDR3 comprises 13 residues. CDR3: CAWSAQGARLKSF. The CDR3, as DNA: TGTGCCTGGAGTGCACAGGGGGCGCGATTAAAGTCCTTT.

The gene calls are TRBV7-9 and TRBJ1-5; perhaps TRBD1 as D (5 bases). The CDR3 covers 16 residues. V lost 3 bases and J lost 6, with 18 bases in between. The germline gives CDR1 SEHNR, CDR2 FQNEAQ (reference sequence). CDR3 in DNA: TGTGCCAGCAGCTTCACGGGTGAGGGGAGGGGTCAGCCCCAGCATTTT. Its protein is CASSFTGEGRGQPQHF.

CDR3 coding DNA: TGTGCCAGCAGCCAACCTCTAGGTACAGATACGCAGTATTTT. Protein sequence: CASSQPLGTDTQYF. The V gene is TRBV3-1 (or the pseudogene TRBV3-2), the J gene TRBJ2-3, with D hard to call. This CDR3 has 14 residues. The V end was cut by 2 bases, the J end by 3 bases, with 9 bases between. The germline V gene has CDR1 LGHDT and CDR2 YNNKEL (reference sequence).

The chain carries TRBV27 and TRBJ2-2, with 7 bases matching TRBD1. V shed 3 bases and J 0 bases; nucleotides not matched to a gene: 4. CDR1 and CDR2 (germline): MNHEY, SMNVEV (reference sequence). The CDR3 has 16 amino acids. In DNA, the CDR3 is TGTGCCAGCAGTTTCGGACAGGTCGCGAACACCGGGGAGCTGTTTTTT. Protein: CASSFGQVANTGELFF.

The CDR3 DNA reads as TGCGCCAGCAGCCAAGGAGGGGGGGCTGGGCAGACCCAGTACTTC. The encoded protein is CASSQGGGAGQTQYF. The V gene is TRBV5-1, the J gene TRBJ2-5; perhaps TRBD2 as D (7 bases). Germline CDR1 SGHRS, CDR2 YFSETQ. V was trimmed by 4 bases and J by 6 bases, leaving 19 bases between them. The CDR3 totals 15 residues. Full variable domain (remainder filled in from reference TRBV5-1 and TRBJ2-5): KAGVTQTPRYLIKTRGQQVTLSCSPISGHRSVSWYQQTPGQGLQFLFEYFSETQRNKGNFPGRFSGRQFSNSRSEMNVSTLELGDSALYLCASSQGGGAGQTQYFGPGTRLLVL.

The chain employs TRBV20-1 and TRBJ2-1; maybe TRBD2 (5 bases). Germline CDR1 reads DFQATT; CDR2 reads SNEGSKA (reference sequence). Trimming shortened V by 3 bases and J by 7 bases, and 13 bases separated the two germline ends. The CDR3 has 13 amino acids. The DNA of the CDR3 is TGCAGTGCTAGTCGCGCCGGGATAAATGAGCAGTTCTTC. As protein: CSASRAGINEQFF.

This chain connects TRBV5-4 to TRBJ2-1; D unresolved. Germline V gene sequence: CDR1 SGHNT, CDR2 YYREEE (reference sequence). Deletions cut 4 bases from V and 9 bases from J, with 14 bases between. This CDR3 has 13 amino acids. The CDR3 coding sequence is TGTGCCAGCAGCGTTAGCTCCTTTGGTGAGCAGTTCTTC. Its translation is CASSVSSFGEQFF.

The chain combines TRBV27 with TRBJ1-5, with 9 bases lining up with TRBD1. From germline, CDR1 is MNHEY and CDR2 SMNVEV (reference sequence). This CDR3 spans 16 amino acids. The V segment lost 8 bases and the J segment 8 bases; nucleotides outside the gene matches: 16. The CDR3: CASSPSGTGWEKPQHF. DNA of the CDR3: TGTGCCAGCTCACCCTCCGGGACAGGGTGGGAAAAGCCCCAGCATTTT.

This clone was detected only a few times. The chain couples TRBV6-5 to TRBJ1-1; 9 nucleotides line up with TRBD1. The CDR3 length is 14 residues. Germline values: CDR1 MNHEY, CDR2 SVGAGI. V dropped 5 bases and J dropped 6; count of bases not matched to a gene: 7. The DNA for the CDR3 is TGTGCCAGCAGTCAACAGGGGGCGCGCTCTGAAGCTTTCTTT. It translates to CASSQQGARSEAFF.

The rearrangement joins TRBV5-8 to TRBJ1-5; 7 positions match TRBD1. The germline V gene encodes CDR1 SGHTS and CDR2 YDEGEE. V was pared by 0 bases and J by 6 bases, with 9 bases of the junction left unmatched. The CDR3 has 16 residues. Here the CDR3 DNA reads TGTGCCAGCAGCTTGGCCCGCCTACAGGGGTTTCAGCCCCAGCATTTT. This codes for CASSLARLQGFQPQHF.

This clone was recorded once. The rearrangement joins TRBV28 to TRBJ2-5; D may be TRBD2 (7 bases). The CDR3 is made up of 14 amino acids. Trimming stripped 5 bases from V and 6 bases from J, with 16 bases between. CDR1 and CDR2 from the germline V gene are MDHEN and SYDVKM. The CDR3 spells CASSRGGVRKTQYF. The CDR3 bases are TGTGCCAGCAGTAGAGGGGGGGTCCGGAAGACCCAGTACTTC.

This clone was detected only a few times. The chain combines TRBV6-5 with TRBJ1-1; D is ambiguous. Trimming took off 6 bases at V and 3 bases at J, with 14 bases between the two ends. This CDR3 region has 14 residues. Germline CDR1 MNHEY, CDR2 SVGAGI. In nucleotides, the CDR3 is TGTGCCAGCAGCTTTGAGAGAGGCCACACTGAAGCTTTCTTT. It encodes CASSFERGHTEAFF.